Each of the 32 T cell receptor beta chains below was sequenced from the same sample in a study of breast tumors, draining lymph nodes, adjacent tissues (dated by TCRdb to the mid-2010s). The axillary draining lymph nodes of breast cancer patients were the source of the lymph node samples. The method was multiplex PCR. The run used an Illumina HiSeq 2000. TCRdb handled the public reads itself, with Q25 trimming in fastp and clone calling in MiXCR, and kept productive beta chains. Rows are combined by CDR3 protein, so each entry shows the most common genes and DNA. The table for this sample lists 65,000 to 80,000 distinct CDR3 sequences; roughly a fifth of them were counted only once. Of the sample, 2% to 3% is held by the ten largest clones. The specimen was axillary lymph node tissue. The receptors derive from a female donor with breast cancer. Some clones in this sample may be carry-over from other donors' samples.

This clonotype was found many times. The chain couples TRBV7-3 to TRBJ1-5, with 8 bases fitting TRBD1. V trimming: 1 base; J trimming: 6 bases; junction bases outside the gene matches: 11. The germline CDR1 and CDR2 sequences are SGHTA and FQGTGA. The CDR3 contains 17 residues. The CDR3 nucleotides read TGTGCCAGCAGCTTAAATTCGGACAGGGAATGGAGTCAGCCCCAGCATTTT. The encoded protein is CASSLNSDREWSQPQHF.

This clonotype was observed a few times. The rearrangement joins TRBV6-5 to TRBJ2-6, with D possibly TRBD2 on 6 matching bases. Germline CDR1 MNHEY, CDR2 SVGAGI. V dropped 2 bases and J dropped 0 bases, with 11 bases sitting between them. The CDR3 runs to 17 residues. The DNA for the CDR3 is TGTGCCAGCAGTTACAGGGCGGGATCCTCTGGGGCCAACGTCCTGACTTTC. Translation gives CASSYRAGSSGANVLTF.

Remarks on this clonotype: Given a much more abundant clone one base away, this may be a read error. The chain joins TRBV6-6 to TRBJ2-1; D may be TRBD2 (5 bases). Germline CDR1 reads MNHNY; CDR2 reads SVGAGI (reference sequence). Trimming stripped 8 bases from V and 7 bases from J, with 15 bases between. CDR3 length: 13 residues. In nucleotides, the CDR3 is TGTGCCAGCGGTCCTCGGGGTCTTAATGAGCAGTTCTTC. It codes for CASGPRGLNEQFF.

This clonotype was detected many times. The chain uses TRBV5-1 and TRBJ2-1; 8 bases are shared with TRBD1. Germline CDR1 reads SGHRS; CDR2 reads YFSETQ. CDR3 length equals 15 residues. J lost 3 bases, V lost 3 bases, and 5 bases had no gene match. The CDR3 region is CASSSQGASYNEQFF. CDR3 DNA sequence: TGCGCCAGCAGCTCCCAGGGGGCTAGCTACAATGAGCAGTTCTTC.

Note on this clonotype: Likely a read error: the CDR3 ends without its conserved phenylalanine or tryptophan. The chain has TRBV12-3 or TRBV12-4 and TRBJ2-1; TRBD2 matches 8 bases. V lost 2 bases and J lost 6; bases outside the gene matches: 0. The CDR3 is made up of 13 amino acids. The CDR3 sequence is CASSLLAGNEQFI. CDR3 DNA: TGTGCCAGCAGTTTACTAGCGGGCAATGAGCAGTTCATC.

This clonotype has a single count. The chain is built from TRBV2 and TRBJ1-1; no definite D call. Germline assignment: CDR1 SNHLY and CDR2 FYNNEI. The CDR3 is 13 amino acids. Deletions cut 7 bases from V and 1 base from J, with 10 bases between. In nucleotides, the CDR3 is TGTGCCAGCACCCAGGACCCGAACACTGAAGCTTTCTTT. This sequence encodes CASTQDPNTEAFF.

This clonotype is medium-sized (0.01 to 0.1%) in the sample. This chain joins TRBV5-1 and TRBJ2-7, with D tentatively TRBD1 (5 bases). Trimming took 0 bases from V and 4 from J, leaving 5 bases between them. The CDR3 sequence is 12 residues long. Per the germline V gene, CDR1 is SGHRS and CDR2 is YFSETQ. CDR3 nucleotides: TGCGCCAGCAGCTTGGACAGGTACGAGCAGTACTTC. This gives the protein CASSLDRYEQYF.

This clonotype qualifies as medium-sized. The CDR3 loop reads CASTPSQGINYGYTF. In DNA form, the CDR3 reads TGTGCCAGCACCCCCTCCCAGGGAATAAACTATGGCTACACCTTC. The rearrangement uses TRBV7-2 and TRBJ1-2, with a weak D call TRBD1 (5 bases). The CDR3 sequence is 15 residues long. V lost 7 bases to trimming and J lost 2 bases, with 17 bases between them. Germline CDR1 SGHTA, CDR2 FQGNSA.

This clonotype showed up many times. The chain carries TRBV7-8 and TRBJ2-1, with D maybe TRBD2 (5 bases). The CDR3 is 16 residues long. Trimming took off 1 base at V and 0 bases at J, with 10 bases between the two ends. Per germline, CDR1 SGHVS and CDR2 FQNEAQ. The CDR3 nucleotides are TGTGCCAGCAGCTTAGTGGCGGGTAGCTCCTACAATGAGCAGTTCTTC. Its protein product is CASSLVAGSSYNEQFF.

Many counts were recorded for this clonotype. The rearrangement joins TRBV19 to TRBJ2-1, with 8 bases aligning to TRBD2. CDR3 size: 14 residues. CDR1 is LNHDA and CDR2 is SQIVND in the germline V gene (reference sequence). Trimming cost V 7 bases and J 9 bases; bases outside gene matches: 11. CDR3 region: CASKSAGVGGEQFF. CDR3 nucleotide sequence: TGTGCCAGTAAATCAGCGGGAGTAGGGGGTGAGCAGTTCTTC.

In this sample, this clonotype turned up many times. V and J are TRBV5-6 and TRBJ2-7; D is ambiguous. V shed 4 bases and J shed 0 bases, with 11 bases lying between them. Germline values: CDR1 SGHDT, CDR2 YYEEEE. The CDR3 runs to 14 residues. CDR3 in amino acids: CASSARADSYEQYF. DNA of the CDR3: TGTGCCAGCAGCGCTCGGGCAGACTCCTACGAGCAGTACTTC.

This clonotype appeared many times. The gene calls are TRBV12-3 or TRBV12-4 and TRBJ2-3; D gene uncertain. The germline V and J ends were trimmed by 5 bases and 2 bases, with 5 bases remaining between them. The CDR3 extends over 12 amino acids. The CDR3 spells CASSATTDTQYF. The DNA for the CDR3 is TGTGCCAGCAGTGCCACCACAGATACGCAGTATTTT.

Of note for this clonotype: A much larger clone differs by one base, so this may be a read error. The chain links TRBV20-1 to TRBJ2-1; weak D call: TRBD2 (6 bases). This CDR3 has 14 amino acids. The germline V gene has CDR1 DFQATT and CDR2 SNEGSKA (reference sequence). The CDR3 coding sequence is TGCAGTGCTAGAGACGGGGGAGCCTTCACTGAGCAGCTCTTC. This encodes CSARDGGAFTEQLF.

This clonotype has a count of ten or more. This rearrangement joins TRBV7-2 to TRBJ2-1, with TRBD2 as a possible D gene (6 bases). Germline CDR1 SGHTA, CDR2 FQGNSA. CDR3 length: 16 residues. With 5 bases removed from V and 5 bases from J, the gap between germline ends came to 19 bases. The CDR3 loop is CASSPLPGSRNNEQFF. CDR3 DNA sequence: TGTGCCAGCAGCCCCCTCCCCGGGAGTCGAAACAATGAGCAGTTCTTC.

This clonotype was detected a few times. The CDR3 does not close with the conserved phenylalanine or tryptophan, likely indicating a read error. The chain is built from TRBV20-1 and TRBJ2-7; TRBD2 aligns across 10 bases. Trimming removed 5 bases from V and 5 bases from J; junction bases left unmatched: 9. The CDR3 loop spans 14 amino acids. Germline values: CDR1 DFQATT, CDR2 SNEGSKA (reference sequence). Here the CDR3 DNA reads TGCAGTGCTCGTGAAGCGGGAGGGGTCGACGAGCAGTACCTC. Amino acids: CSAREAGGVDEQYL.

This clonotype was counted at least ten times. The rearrangement links TRBV7-2 to TRBJ1-6; D may be TRBD1 (6 bases). Looked up from germline, CDR1 is SGHTA and CDR2 is FQGNSA. V lost 1 base to trimming and J lost 9 bases, with 13 bases between them. The CDR3 sequence is 15 residues long. The CDR3 region is CASSLDTGGGSPLHF. CDR3 DNA sequence: TGTGCCAGCAGCTTAGATACCGGGGGCGGTTCACCCCTCCACTTT.

With regard to this clonotype: A much larger clonotype is one base distant, so this may be a read error. This chain joins TRBV6-1 and TRBJ1-5; perhaps TRBD1 as D (6 bases). CDR3 length equals 15 residues. The germline V gene has CDR1 MNHNS and CDR2 SASEGT. Trimming left V 3 bases short and J 7 bases short, with 16 bases between. The CDR3 here is CASSDEGGAGQPQHF. The CDR3 nucleotides are TGTGCCAGCAGTGATGAGGGGGGGGCTGGGCAGCCCCAGCATTTT.

This clonotype appeared many times. The chain uses TRBV7-2 and TRBJ2-7; 11 nucleotides line up with TRBD1. The length of the CDR3 is 16 residues. Trimming at V came to 5 bases and at J to 3 bases, leaving 9 bases not matched to a gene. CDR1 is SGHTA and CDR2 is FQGNSA in the germline V gene. The CDR3 nucleotides read TGTGCCAGCAGCACCTGGACAGGGGGCTCCCTCTACGAGCAGTACTTC. Its protein is CASSTWTGGSLYEQYF.

The chain joins TRBV3-1 to TRBJ2-2; D is perhaps TRBD2 (7 bases). This CDR3 spans 16 amino acids. The V gene lost 4 bases and the J gene lost 6 bases, with 18 bases spanning the gap. CDR1 LGHDT and CDR2 YNNKEL come from the germline V gene (reference sequence). The CDR3 sequence: CASSRIGEGEPGELFF. The CDR3 coding sequence is TGTGCCAGCAGCCGAATAGGGGAGGGGGAACCCGGGGAGCTGTTTTTT.

J is TRBJ2-3 and V is TRBV24-1; 14 bases line up with TRBD2. The CDR3 runs to 19 residues. V dropped 5 bases and J dropped 6; count of bases not matched to a gene: 15. Germline CDR1 KGHDR, CDR2 SFDVKD. The CDR3 nucleotides are TGTGCCACCAGTGGCCTGCGACTAGCGGGAGGGCCCGACGACGATACGCAGTATTTT. It yields the protein CATSGLRLAGGPDDDTQYF.

The chain joins TRBV19 to TRBJ2-2, with 7 bases matching TRBD2. The CDR3 has 15 residues. The germline CDR1 and CDR2 sequences are LNHDA and SQIVND (reference sequence). V dropped 7 bases and J dropped 4; count of bases not matched to a gene: 9. The CDR3 nucleotides read TGTGCCAGTACCAAAAATCGCGGGGGCACCGGGGAGCTGTTTTTT. Its protein is CASTKNRGGTGELFF.

This clonotype was detected many times. The gene calls are TRBV19 and TRBJ2-1; 8 bases line up with TRBD2. V gave up 7 bases and J gave up 6 bases; unmatched junction bases: 8. Germline-derived CDR1 and CDR2 are LNHDA and SQIVND (reference sequence). The CDR3 spans 14 residues. The CDR3 sequence: CASISGRGGNEQFF. The CDR3 nucleotides read TGTGCCAGTATCAGCGGGAGAGGGGGCAATGAGCAGTTCTTC.

This clonotype was picked up many times. The chain has TRBV6-5 and TRBJ2-1; 10 bases are shared with TRBD2. Germline lookup yields CDR1 MNHEY and CDR2 SVGAGI. The V and J ends lost 2 bases and 2 bases, in that order; junction bases with no gene match: 9. The CDR3 covers 18 residues. The DNA for the CDR3 is TGTGCCAGCAGTTACCACCGGACTAGCGGCGGCCCCTACAATGAGCAGTTCTTC. Translated: CASSYHRTSGGPYNEQFF.

The V gene is TRBV19, the J gene TRBJ2-4; tentative D call: TRBD1 (5 bases). This CDR3 region has 13 residues. The V and J ends lost 5 bases and 12 bases respectively, with 17 bases between them. The germline gives CDR1 LNHDA, CDR2 SQIVND (reference sequence). In DNA, the CDR3 is TGTGCCAGTAGTGGAGCAGGTCAGGGTGATCAGTACTTC. This sequence encodes CASSGAGQGDQYF.

Of note for this clonotype: One junction end disagrees with the germline gene, perhaps due to a read error. The rearrangement links TRBV12-3 or TRBV12-4 to TRBJ2-1; D is unclear. This CDR3 region has 12 residues. For the CDR3, the DNA is TGTGCCAGCAGTTGGGCGAACAATGGGCAGTTCTTC. Translation: CASSWANNGQFF.

Remarks on this clonotype: This clone may be a read error of a much larger clone one base away. The chain is built from TRBV13 and TRBJ1-2, with D possibly TRBD1 on 6 matching bases. CDR1 is PRHDT, CDR2 FYEKMQ, per germline (reference sequence). The CDR3 totals 14 residues. The CDR3, as DNA: TGTGTCAGCAGCTTGGGGGCAGTTAACTATGGCTACACCTTC. Its protein product is CVSSLGAVNYGYTF. Supplemented by reference TRBV13 and TRBJ1-2, the full variable domain reads AAGVIQSPRHLIKEKRETATLKCYPIPRHDTVYWYQQGPGQDPQFLISFYEKMQSDKGSIPDRFSAQQFSDYHSELNMSSLELGDSALYFCVSSLGAVNYGYTFGSGTRLTVV.

The sample holds many counts of this clonotype. V and J are TRBV9 and TRBJ2-1; TRBD2 aligns across 8 bases. There are 15 residues in the CDR3. Germline CDR1 is SGDLS and CDR2 is YYNGEE. V trimming: 4 bases; J trimming: 8 bases; junction bases outside the gene matches: 11. In nucleotides, the CDR3 is TGTGCCAGCAGCAACCAGATAGCGGGACCCTATGAGCAGTTCTTC. Its protein product is CASSNQIAGPYEQFF.

This clonotype was seen at least ten times. This chain connects TRBV6-2 or TRBV6-3 to TRBJ1-5, with a possible D match to TRBD1 (6 bases). The CDR3 is 16 amino acids. Trimming removed 0 bases from V and 5 bases from J, with 14 bases in between. Germline CDR1 reads MNHEY; CDR2 reads SVGEGT. The CDR3 region has the DNA TGTGCCAGCAGTTACTCATCCAGGGGAAGAGATCAGCCCCAGCATTTT. Amino acid sequence: CASSYSSRGRDQPQHF.

In its sample, this clonotype was seen many times. The chain is built from TRBV7-2 and TRBJ2-3; D perhaps matches TRBD2 (6 bases). The CDR3 is made up of 16 amino acids. V shed 1 base and J shed 0 bases, with 11 bases lying between them. The germline gives CDR1 SGHTA, CDR2 FQGNSA. The CDR3 loop reads CASSLVGSGSTDTQYF. The CDR3 DNA sequence: TGTGCCAGCAGCTTAGTAGGTAGCGGCAGCACAGATACGCAGTATTTT. The whole variable domain, remainder taken from reference TRBV7-2 and TRBJ2-3, is GAGVSQSPSNKVTEKGKDVELRCDPISGHTALYWYRQSLGQGLEFLIYFQGNSAPDKSGLPSDRFSAERTGGSVSTLTIQRTQQEDSAVYLCASSLVGSGSTDTQYFGPGTRLTVL.

This clonotype was seen at least ten times. This chain connects TRBV7-6 to TRBJ2-5; tentative D call: TRBD1 (6 bases). This CDR3 contains 15 residues. With 1 base removed from V and 4 bases from J, the gap between germline ends came to 13 bases. CDR1 is SGHVS, CDR2 FNYEAQ, per germline. CDR3 nucleotide sequence: TGTGCCAGCAGCTTAGGGCAGGGGAAAAGAGAGACCCAGTACTTC. Amino acids: CASSLGQGKRETQYF.

This clonotype came up many times. The rearrangement links TRBV19 to TRBJ2-7, with 11 positions matching TRBD1. V lost 3 bases and J lost 2; bases outside the gene matches: 12. Germline V gene sequence: CDR1 LNHDA, CDR2 SQIVND (reference sequence). The CDR3 runs 18 residues. The CDR3 coding sequence is TGTGCCAGTAGTATTTCCACCACGGGACAGGGGGGGACCTACGAGCAGTACTTC. As protein: CASSISTTGQGGTYEQYF. Full variable domain (rest looked up from reference TRBV19 and TRBJ2-7): DGGITQSPKYLFRKEGQNVTLSCEQNLNHDAMYWYRQDPGQGLRLIYYSQIVNDFQKGDIAEGYSVSREKKESFPLTVTSAQKNPTAFYLCASSISTTGQGGTYEQYFGPGTRLTVT.

This clonotype was detected many times. V and J are TRBV30 and TRBJ1-6, with D perhaps TRBD1 (5 bases). The CDR3 sequence is 12 residues long. With 5 bases removed from V and 7 bases from J, the gap between germline ends came to 9 bases. The germline gives CDR1 GTSNPN, CDR2 SVGIG (reference sequence). The CDR3 DNA is TGTGCCTGGCGGACAACCAATTCACCCCTCCACTTT. It translates to CAWRTTNSPLHF.